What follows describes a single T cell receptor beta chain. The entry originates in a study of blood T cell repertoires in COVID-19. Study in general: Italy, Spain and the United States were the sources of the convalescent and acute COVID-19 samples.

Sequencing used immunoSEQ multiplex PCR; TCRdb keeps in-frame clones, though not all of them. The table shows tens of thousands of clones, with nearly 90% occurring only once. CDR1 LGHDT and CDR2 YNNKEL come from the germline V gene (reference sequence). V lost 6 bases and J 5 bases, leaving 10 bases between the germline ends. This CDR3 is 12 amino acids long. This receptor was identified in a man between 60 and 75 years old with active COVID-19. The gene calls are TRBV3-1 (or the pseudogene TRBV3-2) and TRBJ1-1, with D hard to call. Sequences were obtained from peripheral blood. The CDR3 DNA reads TGTGCCAGCAGTCCCGGGATAACTGAAGCTTTCTTT. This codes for CASSPGITEAFF.